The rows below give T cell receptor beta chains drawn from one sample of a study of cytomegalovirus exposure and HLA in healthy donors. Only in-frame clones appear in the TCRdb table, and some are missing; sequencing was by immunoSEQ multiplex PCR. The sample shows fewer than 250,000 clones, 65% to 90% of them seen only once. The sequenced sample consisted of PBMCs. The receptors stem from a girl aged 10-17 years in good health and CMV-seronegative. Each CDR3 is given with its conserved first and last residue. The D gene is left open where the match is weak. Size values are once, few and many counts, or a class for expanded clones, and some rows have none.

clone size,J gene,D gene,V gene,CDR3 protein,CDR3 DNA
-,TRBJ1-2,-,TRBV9,CASSVGAESYYGYTF,TGTGCCAGCAGCGTAGGGGCAGAAAGCTACTATGGCTACACCTTC
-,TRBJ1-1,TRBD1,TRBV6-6,CASSRNRGHNTEAFF,TGTGCCAGCAGTCGAAACAGGGGGCACAACACTGAAGCTTTCTTT
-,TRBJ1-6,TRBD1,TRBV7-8,CASSLNSQGEIYNSPLHF,TGTGCCAGCAGCTTAAATAGCCAGGGGGAGATCTATAATTCACCCCTCCACTTT
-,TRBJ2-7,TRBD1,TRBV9,CASSIGQDPYEQYF,TGTGCCAGCAGCATAGGACAGGACCCTTACGAGCAGTACTTC
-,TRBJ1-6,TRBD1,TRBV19,CASSSDRERLSPLHF,TGTGCCAGTAGTAGCGACAGGGAGAGACTTTCACCCCTCCACTTT
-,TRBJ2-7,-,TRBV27,CASSLGGSYEQYF,TGTGCCAGCAGTTTAGGCGGATCCTACGAGCAGTACTTC
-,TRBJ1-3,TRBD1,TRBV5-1,CASSFGPTDRGLGNTIYF,TGCGCCAGCAGCTTCGGCCCTACGGACAGGGGGCTTGGAAACACCATATATTTT
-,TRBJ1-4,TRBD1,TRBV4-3,CASSQSGQGGEKLFF,TGCGCCAGCAGCCAATCCGGACAGGGGGGTGAAAAACTGTTTTTT
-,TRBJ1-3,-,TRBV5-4,CASSLGVLSGNTIYF,TGTGCCAGCAGCTTGGGCGTCCTCTCTGGAAACACCATATATTTT
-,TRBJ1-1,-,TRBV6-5,CASRLLRGATEAFF,TGTGCCAGCAGACTCCTTCGCGGAGCCACTGAAGCTTTCTTT
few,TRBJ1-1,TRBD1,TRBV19,CASSPPYRGRGTEAFF,TGTGCCAGTTCGCCACCTTACAGGGGAAGAGGGACTGAAGCTTTCTTT